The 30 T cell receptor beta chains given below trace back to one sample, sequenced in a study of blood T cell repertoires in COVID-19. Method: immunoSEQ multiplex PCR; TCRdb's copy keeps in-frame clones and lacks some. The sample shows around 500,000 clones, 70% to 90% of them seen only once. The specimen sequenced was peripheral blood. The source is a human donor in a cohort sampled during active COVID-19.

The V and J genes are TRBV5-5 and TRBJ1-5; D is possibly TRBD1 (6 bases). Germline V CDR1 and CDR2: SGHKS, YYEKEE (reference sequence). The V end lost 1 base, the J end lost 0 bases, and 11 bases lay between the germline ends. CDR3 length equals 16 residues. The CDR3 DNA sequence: TGTGCCAGCAGCTTGACGACAGGACATAGCAATCAGCCCCAGCATTTT. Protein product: CASSLTTGHSNQPQHF.

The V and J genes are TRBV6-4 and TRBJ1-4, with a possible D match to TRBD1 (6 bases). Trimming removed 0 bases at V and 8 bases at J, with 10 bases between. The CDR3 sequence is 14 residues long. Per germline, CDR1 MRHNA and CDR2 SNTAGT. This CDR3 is CASSDSPGDEKLFF. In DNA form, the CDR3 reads TGTGCCAGCAGTGACTCGCCAGGGGACGAAAAACTGTTTTTT.

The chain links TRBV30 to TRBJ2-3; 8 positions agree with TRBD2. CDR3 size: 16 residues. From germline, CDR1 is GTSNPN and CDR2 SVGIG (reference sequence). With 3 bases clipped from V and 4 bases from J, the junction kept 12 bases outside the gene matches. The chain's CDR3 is CAWSPGAAGAPDTQYF. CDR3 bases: TGTGCCTGGAGCCCGGGGGCAGCGGGAGCCCCAGATACGCAGTATTTT.

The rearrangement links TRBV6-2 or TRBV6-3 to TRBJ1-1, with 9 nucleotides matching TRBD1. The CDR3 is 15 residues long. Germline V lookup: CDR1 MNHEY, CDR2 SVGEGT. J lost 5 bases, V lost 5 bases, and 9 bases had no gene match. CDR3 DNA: TGTGCCAGCAGTCACGCGGGGACAGGGCAAACTGAAGCTTTCTTT. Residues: CASSHAGTGQTEAFF.

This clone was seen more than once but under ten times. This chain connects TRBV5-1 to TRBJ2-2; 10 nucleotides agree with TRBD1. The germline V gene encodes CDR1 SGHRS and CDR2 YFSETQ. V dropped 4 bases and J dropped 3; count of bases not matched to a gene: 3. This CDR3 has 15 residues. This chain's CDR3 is CASSLGQGYTGELFF. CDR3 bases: TGCGCCAGCAGCCTGGGACAGGGGTACACCGGGGAGCTGTTTTTT.

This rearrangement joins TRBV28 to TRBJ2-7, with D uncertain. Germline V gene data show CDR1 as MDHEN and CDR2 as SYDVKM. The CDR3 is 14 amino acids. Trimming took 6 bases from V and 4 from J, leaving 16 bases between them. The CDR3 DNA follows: TGTGCCAGCAGAAACAAAAACTTGGAGTACGAGCAGTACTTC. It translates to CASRNKNLEYEQYF.

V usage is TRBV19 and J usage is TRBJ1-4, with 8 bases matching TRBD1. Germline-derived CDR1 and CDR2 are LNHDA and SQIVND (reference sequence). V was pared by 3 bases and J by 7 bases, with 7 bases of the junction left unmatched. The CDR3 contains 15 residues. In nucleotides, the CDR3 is TGTGCCAGTAGTATTATTTCAACAGGGGGTGAAAAACTGTTTTTT. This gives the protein CASSIISTGGEKLFF.

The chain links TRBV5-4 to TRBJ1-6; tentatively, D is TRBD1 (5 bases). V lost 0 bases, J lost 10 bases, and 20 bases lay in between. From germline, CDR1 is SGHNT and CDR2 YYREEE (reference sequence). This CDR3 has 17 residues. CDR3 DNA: TGTGCCAGCAGCTTGGCGGGGACCTCTACGGCGGGGTCACCCCTCCACTTT. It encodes CASSLAGTSTAGSPLHF.

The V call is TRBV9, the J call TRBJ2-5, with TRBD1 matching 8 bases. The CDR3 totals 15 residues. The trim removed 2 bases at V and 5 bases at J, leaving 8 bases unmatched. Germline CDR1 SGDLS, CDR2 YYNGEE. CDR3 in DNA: TGTGCCAGCAGCGTCACGACAGGGGCAATGGAGACCCAGTACTTC. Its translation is CASSVTTGAMETQYF.

For the CDR3, the DNA is TGTGCCAGCAGCCATGTGACAGGGGTTCCCGGGGAGCTGTTTTTT. Residues: CASSHVTGVPGELFF. The J gene is TRBJ2-2, the V gene TRBV3-1 (or the pseudogene TRBV3-2), with 8 positions matching TRBD1. CDR3 length equals 15 residues. The V and J ends lost 3 bases and 6 bases, in that order; junction bases with no gene match: 6. Per germline, CDR1 LGHDT and CDR2 YNNKEL (reference sequence).

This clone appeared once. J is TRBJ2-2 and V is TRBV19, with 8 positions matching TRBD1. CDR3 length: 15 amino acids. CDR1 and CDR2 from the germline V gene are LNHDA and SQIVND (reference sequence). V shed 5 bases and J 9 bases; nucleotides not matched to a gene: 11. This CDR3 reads CASSALQGVGRELFF. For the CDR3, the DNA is TGTGCCAGTAGTGCTCTACAGGGGGTTGGCCGGGAGCTGTTTTTT.

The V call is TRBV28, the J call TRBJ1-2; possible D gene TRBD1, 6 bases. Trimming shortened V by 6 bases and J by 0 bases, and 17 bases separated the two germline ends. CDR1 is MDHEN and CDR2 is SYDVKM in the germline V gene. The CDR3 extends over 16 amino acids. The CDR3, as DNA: TGTGCCAGCAGAAAGTTAGGGGGACGGGCTAACTATGGCTACACCTTC. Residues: CASRKLGGRANYGYTF.

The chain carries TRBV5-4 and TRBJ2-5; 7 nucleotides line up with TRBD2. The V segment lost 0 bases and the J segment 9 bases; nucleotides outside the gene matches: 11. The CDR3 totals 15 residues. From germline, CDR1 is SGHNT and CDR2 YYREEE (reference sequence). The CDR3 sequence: CASSLAQRGLRAQYF. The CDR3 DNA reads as TGTGCCAGCAGCTTGGCCCAGCGGGGCCTAAGGGCCCAGTACTTC.

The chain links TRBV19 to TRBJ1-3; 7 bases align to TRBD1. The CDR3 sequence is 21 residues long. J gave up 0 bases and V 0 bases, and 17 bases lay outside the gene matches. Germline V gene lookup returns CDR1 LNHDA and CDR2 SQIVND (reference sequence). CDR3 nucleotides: TGTGCCAGTAGTATAGATCGCCGACGGACGGACAGGATTTCCTCTGGAAACACCATATATTTT. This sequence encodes CASSIDRRRTDRISSGNTIYF.

The CDR3 region has the DNA TGCAGCGTTAGAAGGACATCAGCAGATACGCAGTATTTT. Translating it yields CSVRRTSADTQYF. V gene TRBV29-1 combines with J gene TRBJ2-3, with a tentative D call TRBD1 (5 bases). From germline, CDR1 is SQVTM and CDR2 ANQGSEA. Trimming took off 5 bases at V and 4 bases at J, with 13 bases between the two ends. The CDR3 is made up of 13 amino acids.

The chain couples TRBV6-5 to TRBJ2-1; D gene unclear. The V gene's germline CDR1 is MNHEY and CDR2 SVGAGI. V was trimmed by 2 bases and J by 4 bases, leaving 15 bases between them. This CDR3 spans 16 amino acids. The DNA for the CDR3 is TGTGCCAGCAGTTACGCTCCAGCGTATACTTACAATGAGCAGTTCTTC. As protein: CASSYAPAYTYNEQFF.

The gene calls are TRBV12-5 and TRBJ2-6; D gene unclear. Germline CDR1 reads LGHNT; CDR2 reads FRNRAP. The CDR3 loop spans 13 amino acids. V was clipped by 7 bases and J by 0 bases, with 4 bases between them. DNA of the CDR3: TGTGCTAGTGCGGGCTCTGGGGCCAACGTCCTGACTTTC. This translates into CASAGSGANVLTF.

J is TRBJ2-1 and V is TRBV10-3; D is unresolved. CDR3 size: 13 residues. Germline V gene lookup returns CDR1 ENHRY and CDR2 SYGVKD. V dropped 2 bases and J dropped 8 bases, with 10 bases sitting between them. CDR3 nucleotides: TGTGCCATCAGTGAGGGTCCCCGCGATGAGCAGTTCTTC. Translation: CAISEGPRDEQFF.

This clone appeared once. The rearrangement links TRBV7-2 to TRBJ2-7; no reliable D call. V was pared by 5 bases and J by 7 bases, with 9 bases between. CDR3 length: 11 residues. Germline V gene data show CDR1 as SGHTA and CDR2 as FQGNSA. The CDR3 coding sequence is TGTGCCAGCAGCCCCTCCAGGGAGCAGTACTTC. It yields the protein CASSPSREQYF. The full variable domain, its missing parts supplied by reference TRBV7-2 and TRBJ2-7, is GAGVSQSPSNKVTEKGKDVELRCDPISGHTALYWYRQSLGQGLEFLIYFQGNSAPDKSGLPSDRFSAERTGGSVSTLTIQRTQQEDSAVYLCASSPSREQYFGPGTRLTVT.

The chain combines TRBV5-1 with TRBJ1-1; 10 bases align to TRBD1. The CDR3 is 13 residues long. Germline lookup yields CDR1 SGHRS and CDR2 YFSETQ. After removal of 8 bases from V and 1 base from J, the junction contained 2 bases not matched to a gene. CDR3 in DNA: TGCGCCAGTAGACAGGGGGCGAACACTGAAGCTTTCTTT. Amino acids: CASRQGANTEAFF. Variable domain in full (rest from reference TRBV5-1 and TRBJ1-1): KAGVTQTPRYLIKTRGQQVTLSCSPISGHRSVSWYQQTPGQGLQFLFEYFSETQRNKGNFPGRFSGRQFSNSRSEMNVSTLELGDSALYLCASRQGANTEAFFGQGTRLTVV.

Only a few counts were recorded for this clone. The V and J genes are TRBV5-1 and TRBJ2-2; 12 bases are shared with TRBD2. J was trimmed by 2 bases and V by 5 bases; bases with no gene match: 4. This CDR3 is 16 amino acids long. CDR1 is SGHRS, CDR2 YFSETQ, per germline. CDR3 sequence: CASSPGLAGNTGELFF. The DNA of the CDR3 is TGCGCCAGCAGTCCGGGACTAGCGGGTAACACCGGGGAGCTGTTTTTT. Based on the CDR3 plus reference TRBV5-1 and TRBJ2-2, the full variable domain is KAGVTQTPRYLIKTRGQQVTLSCSPISGHRSVSWYQQTPGQGLQFLFEYFSETQRNKGNFPGRFSGRQFSNSRSEMNVSTLELGDSALYLCASSPGLAGNTGELFFGEGSRLTVL.

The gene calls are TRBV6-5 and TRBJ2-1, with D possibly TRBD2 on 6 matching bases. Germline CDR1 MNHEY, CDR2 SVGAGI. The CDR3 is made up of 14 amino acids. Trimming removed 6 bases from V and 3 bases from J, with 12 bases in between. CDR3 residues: CASREGFLYNEQFF. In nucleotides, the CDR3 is TGTGCCAGCAGGGAGGGGTTCCTCTACAATGAGCAGTTCTTC.

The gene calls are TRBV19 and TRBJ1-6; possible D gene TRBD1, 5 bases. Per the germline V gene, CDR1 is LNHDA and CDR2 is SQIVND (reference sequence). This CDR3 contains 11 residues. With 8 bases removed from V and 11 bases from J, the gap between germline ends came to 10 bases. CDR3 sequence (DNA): TGTGCCAGTGGAACGGGGGCACCCCTCCACTTT. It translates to CASGTGAPLHF. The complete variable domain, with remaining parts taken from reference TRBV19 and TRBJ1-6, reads DGGITQSPKYLFRKEGQNVTLSCEQNLNHDAMYWYRQDPGQGLRLIYYSQIVNDFQKGDIAEGYSVSREKKESFPLTVTSAQKNPTAFYLCASGTGAPLHFGNGTRLTVT.

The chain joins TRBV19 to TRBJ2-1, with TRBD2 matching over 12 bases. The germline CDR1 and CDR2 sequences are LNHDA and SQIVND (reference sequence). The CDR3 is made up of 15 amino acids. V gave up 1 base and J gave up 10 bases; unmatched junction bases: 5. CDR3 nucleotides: TGTGCCAGTAGTATAGCCCTAGCGGGAGGGACAGAGCAGTTCTTC. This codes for CASSIALAGGTEQFF.

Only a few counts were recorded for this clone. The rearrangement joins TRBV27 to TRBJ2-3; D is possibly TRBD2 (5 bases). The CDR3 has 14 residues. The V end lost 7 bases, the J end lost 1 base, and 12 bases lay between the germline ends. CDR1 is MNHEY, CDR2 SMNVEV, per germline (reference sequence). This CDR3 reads CASKGPGGTDTQYF. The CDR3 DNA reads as TGTGCCAGCAAAGGGCCCGGGGGCACAGATACGCAGTATTTT.

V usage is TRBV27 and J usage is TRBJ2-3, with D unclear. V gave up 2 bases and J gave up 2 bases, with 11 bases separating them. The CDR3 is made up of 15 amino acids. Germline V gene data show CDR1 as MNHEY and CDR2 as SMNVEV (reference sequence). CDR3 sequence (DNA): TGTGCCAGCAGTTTAGTTCAGGATTTCACAGATACGCAGTATTTT. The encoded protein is CASSLVQDFTDTQYF.

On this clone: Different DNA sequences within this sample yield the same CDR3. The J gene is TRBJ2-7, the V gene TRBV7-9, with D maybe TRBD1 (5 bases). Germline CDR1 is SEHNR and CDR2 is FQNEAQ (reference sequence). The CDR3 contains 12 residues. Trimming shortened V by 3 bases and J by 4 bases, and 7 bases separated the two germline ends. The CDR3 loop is CASSFSGYEQYF. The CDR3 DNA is TGTGCCAGCAGCTTTTCAGGGTACGAGCAGTACTTC.

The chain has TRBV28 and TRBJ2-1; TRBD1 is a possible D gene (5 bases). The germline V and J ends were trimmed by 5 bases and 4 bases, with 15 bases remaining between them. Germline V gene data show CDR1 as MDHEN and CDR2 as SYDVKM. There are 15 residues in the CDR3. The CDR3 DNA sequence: TGTGCCAGCAGTCCCTTCAGGGCCACTTACAATGAGCAGTTCTTC. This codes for CASSPFRATYNEQFF.

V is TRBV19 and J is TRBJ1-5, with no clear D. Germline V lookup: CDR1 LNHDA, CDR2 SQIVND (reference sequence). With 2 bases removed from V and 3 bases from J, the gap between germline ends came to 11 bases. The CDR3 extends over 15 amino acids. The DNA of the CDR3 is TGTGCCAGTAGTATACGGGGTGGTGACAATCAGCCCCAGCATTTT. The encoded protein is CASSIRGGDNQPQHF.

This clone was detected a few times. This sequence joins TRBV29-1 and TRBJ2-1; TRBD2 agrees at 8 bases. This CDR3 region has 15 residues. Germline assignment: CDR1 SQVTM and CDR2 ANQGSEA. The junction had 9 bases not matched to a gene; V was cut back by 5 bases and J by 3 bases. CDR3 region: CSVLSPGGFYNEQFF. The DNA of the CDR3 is TGCAGCGTTCTGAGCCCGGGAGGGTTCTACAATGAGCAGTTCTTC.